This T cell receptor beta chain was obtained from a study of T cell responses to AZD1222 COVID-19 vaccine. Whole-study findings and limits: Spike-specific TCR repertoires showed rising breadth and depth after two AZD1222 doses.

Measured with immunoSEQ multiplex PCR; TCRdb has only the in-frame clones, and not every one. The sample shows about 72,000 clones, over 75% of them seen only once. Details on this clone: The antigen is undetermined.

The receptor was derived from an adult in good health. The sample in question was peripheral blood, obtained on day 0 of AZD1222 vaccination.

The CDR3 loop reads CASRRQGYYGYTF. CDR3 coding DNA: TGTGCCAGCAGACGACAGGGCTACTATGGCTACACCTTC. The chain couples TRBV6-5 to TRBJ1-2; TRBD1 aligns across 7 bases. CDR3 size: 13 residues. Looked up from germline, CDR1 is MNHEY and CDR2 is SVGAGI. V shed 6 bases, J shed 3 bases, and the junction held 4 bases outside the gene matches.